This entry lists 15 T cell receptor beta chains sequenced from one sample in a study of T cell responses to AZD1222 COVID-19 vaccine. The protocol was immunoSEQ multiplex PCR, while the TCRdb copy is restricted to in-frame clones and leaves out a portion. This sample yields 110,000 or so clones, of which 80% to 90% are seen a single time; over 8% belongs to the top ten. The sample consisted of peripheral blood, taken on day 0 of AZD1222 vaccination. These receptors came from an adult in good health.

A note on this clone: At one of its ends the junction is not consistent with the germline gene, which may arise from a read error. The chain uses TRBV3-1 (or the pseudogene TRBV3-2) and TRBJ1-5; D not resolved. Germline CDR1 reads LGHDT; CDR2 reads YNNKEL (reference sequence). There are 14 residues in the CDR3. The chain's CDR3 is CASSQDIGNQPQHF. Written as DNA, the CDR3 is TGTGCCAGCAGCCAAGATATAGGGAATCAACCCCAGCATTTT.

This chain links TRBV10-1 with TRBJ2-3; D uncertain. This CDR3 spans 14 amino acids. Germline CDR1 and CDR2: WNHNN and SYGVQD (reference sequence). V lost 8 bases, J lost 0 bases, and 12 bases lay in between. In DNA form, the CDR3 reads TGCGCCAGCGGTATCGACTGCAGCACAGATACGCAGTATTTT. Translated, it gives CASGIDCSTDTQYF.

The chain uses TRBV30 and TRBJ1-4, with D unresolved. Trimming stripped 3 bases from V and 5 bases from J, with 4 bases between. CDR3 length: 11 residues. Germline values: CDR1 GTSNPN, CDR2 SVGIG (reference sequence). As DNA, the CDR3 is TGTGCCTGGAGCAGGAATGAAAAACTGTTTTTT. As protein: CAWSRNEKLFF.

This chain connects TRBV6-6 to TRBJ1-3; D is unresolved. This CDR3 has 14 residues. Trimming removed 7 bases from V and 4 bases from J, with 14 bases in between. CDR1 and CDR2 (germline): MNHNY, SVGAGI (reference sequence). Here the CDR3 reads CASTPRTGGNTIYF. For the CDR3, the DNA is TGTGCCAGCACTCCCCGAACCGGGGGAAACACCATATATTTT.

The chain uses TRBV7-9 and TRBJ1-4; TRBD1 is a possible D gene (5 bases). The ends were cut back, 6 bases at V and 5 bases at J, with 16 bases in the middle. Per the germline V gene, CDR1 is SEHNR and CDR2 is FQNEAQ (reference sequence). This CDR3 is built from 15 residues. The CDR3 region is CASRHTGEGNEKLFF. Here the CDR3 DNA reads TGTGCCAGCAGGCATACGGGGGAGGGGAATGAAAAACTGTTTTTT.

V is TRBV29-1 and J is TRBJ1-1; tentative D call: TRBD1 (5 bases). V dropped 6 bases and J dropped 1 base, with 9 bases sitting between them. Germline V lookup: CDR1 SQVTM, CDR2 ANQGSEA. The CDR3 covers 12 residues. CDR3: CSVWGGNTEAFF. The CDR3 nucleotides read TGCAGCGTCTGGGGGGGGAACACTGAAGCTTTCTTT.

The chain uses TRBV19 and TRBJ1-2; TRBD1 matches at 11 bases. Germline V gene lookup returns CDR1 LNHDA and CDR2 SQIVND (reference sequence). V gave up 6 bases and J gave up 7 bases; unmatched junction bases: 16. The CDR3 totals 17 residues. The CDR3 sequence is CASSNTGTGGITGGYTF. Here the CDR3 DNA reads TGTGCCAGTAGCAACACAGGGACAGGGGGTATAACTGGTGGCTACACCTTC.

The count of this clone is one. The genes are TRBV4-2 and TRBJ2-1; TRBD1 matches at 7 bases. The CDR3 is 17 residues long. J lost 0 bases, V lost 0 bases, and 5 bases had no gene match. Germline V gene data show CDR1 as LGHNA and CDR2 as YNFKEQ. The CDR3 here is CASSQEGTASSYNEQFF. The CDR3 coding sequence is TGTGCCAGCAGCCAAGAGGGGACAGCGAGCTCCTACAATGAGCAGTTCTTC.

The CDR3 is CASSQGWPPEINEKLFF. The CDR3 DNA is TGCGCCAGCAGCCAAGGATGGCCCCCTGAAATTAATGAAAAACTGTTTTTT. The gene calls are TRBV4-1 and TRBJ1-4, with unresolved D. The CDR3 is made up of 17 amino acids. CDR1 is MGHRA, CDR2 YSYEKL, per germline. Trimming removed 1 base at V and 4 bases at J, with 16 bases between.

J is TRBJ2-1 and V is TRBV20-1; D is unclear. The ends were cut back, 3 bases at V and 0 bases at J, with 12 bases in the middle. The CDR3 contains 15 residues. CDR1 and CDR2 (germline): DFQATT, SNEGSKA (reference sequence). Here the CDR3 DNA reads TGCAGTGCTAGTTCTATAAAACTCTCCTACAATGAGCAGTTCTTC. This translates into CSASSIKLSYNEQFF.

The chain couples TRBV7-3 to TRBJ2-2; D is unresolved. V lost 4 bases and J lost 1, with 19 bases in between. CDR1 and CDR2 (germline): SGHTA, FQGTGA. The CDR3 length is 18 residues. Here the CDR3 DNA reads TGTGCCAGCAGCTCAACTATTGACCAGATAGTGAACACCGGGGAGCTGTTTTTT. It is translated as CASSSTIDQIVNTGELFF.

The V call is TRBV4-2, the J call TRBJ1-2, with TRBD1 matching 7 bases. V shed 0 bases and J 4 bases; nucleotides not matched to a gene: 5. CDR1 is LGHNA, CDR2 YNFKEQ, per germline. The length of the CDR3 is 15 residues. Written as DNA, the CDR3 is TGTGCCAGCAGCCAAGAACAGGGGCCTGGCTATGGCTACACCTTC. Protein product: CASSQEQGPGYGYTF.

The chain joins TRBV4-2 to TRBJ2-7, with 7 nucleotides matching TRBD2. The germline V gene encodes CDR1 LGHNA and CDR2 YNFKEQ. Trimming removed 0 bases from V and 4 bases from J; junction bases left unmatched: 9. The CDR3 has 16 residues. The CDR3 loop is CASSQEEGGSPYEQYF. DNA for the CDR3: TGTGCCAGCAGCCAAGAAGAAGGCGGGAGTCCTTACGAGCAGTACTTC.

The CDR3 here is CASSLDLETQYF. In DNA form, the CDR3 reads TGCGCCAGCAGCTTGGACCTTGAGACCCAGTACTTC. The chain is built from TRBV5-1 and TRBJ2-5; D gene unclear. Trimming shortened V by 0 bases and J by 5 bases, and 5 bases separated the two germline ends. Looked up from germline, CDR1 is SGHRS and CDR2 is YFSETQ. This CDR3 is built from 12 residues.

A note on this clone: The DNA is left out, because the CDR3 cannot be placed on it with certainty; the CDR3 is given as TCRdb lists it. The chain combines TRBV7-2 with TRBJ2-7; the D call of TRBD1 is as the table states it, not checked on the DNA. The CDR3 region is 14 residues in length, termini included. The V gene's germline CDR1 is SGHTA and CDR2 FQGNSA. CDR3 sequence reads: CASSFGQGTYEQYF.